This TCR beta chain appears in the sequencing data of a study of T cells after yellow fever vaccination. Study conclusions and caveats: A weaker but faster secondary response was observed, peaking on day 5 versus 15. Some clonotypes, a small share, were shared between CD4 and CD8 compartments. In post-booster samples, most primary-vaccination clones reappeared (around 95% CD4, 88% CD8).

This clonotype turned up a few times. Antigen unknown. This CDR3 contains 15 residues. Looked up from germline, CDR1 is LGHNA and CDR2 is YSLEER. Trimming stripped 2 bases from V and 3 bases from J, with 14 bases between. They built TCR cDNA with 5'RACE template switching, a step that put in a universal primer site and UMIs. TCRdb recomputed calls from the 5' RACE reads with MiXCR, one row per CDR3 protein. The sample consists of nearly 300,000 distinct CDR3 sequences, 8.7% of them appearing once. The chain carries TRBV4-3 and TRBJ2-7; D uncertain. This receptor was taken from a man younger than 35 who received the YFV17D yellow fever vaccine. The source material was CD4+ T cells sorted from PBMCs, sampled 5 days after the yellow fever booster vaccination. The CDR3 DNA is TGCGCCAGCAGCCAATCATTTTCGGGCTTCTACGAGCAGTACTTC. Translated, it gives CASSQSFSGFYEQYF.